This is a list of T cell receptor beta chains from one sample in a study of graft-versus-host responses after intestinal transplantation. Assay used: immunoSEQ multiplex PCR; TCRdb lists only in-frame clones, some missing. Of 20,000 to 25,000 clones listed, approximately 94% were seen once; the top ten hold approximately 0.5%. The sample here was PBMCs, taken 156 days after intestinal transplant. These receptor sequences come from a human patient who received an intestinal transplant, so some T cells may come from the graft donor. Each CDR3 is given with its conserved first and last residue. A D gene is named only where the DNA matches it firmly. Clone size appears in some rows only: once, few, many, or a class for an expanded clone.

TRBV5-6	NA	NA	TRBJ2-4	TGTGCCAGCAGCTTGTGGGGGGCCAAAAACATTCAGTACTTC	CASSLWGAKNIQYF
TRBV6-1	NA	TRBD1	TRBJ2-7	TGTGCCAGCATTTACAGGGGGCTTGAGCAGTACTTC	CASIYRGLEQYF
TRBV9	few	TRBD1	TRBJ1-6	TGTGCCAGCAGCGTAGCCTCGGACAGGGATAATTCACCCCTCCACTTT	CASSVASDRDNSPLHF
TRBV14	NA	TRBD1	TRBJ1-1	TGTGCCAGCAGCCAGCGACAGGGGGTCGCCACTGAAGCTTTCTTT	CASSQRQGVATEAFF
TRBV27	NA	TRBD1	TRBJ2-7	TGTGCCAGCAGTTTATCGCAGGGGGATTACGAGCAGTACTTC	CASSLSQGDYEQYF
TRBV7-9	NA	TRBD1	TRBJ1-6	TGTGCCAGCAGCTCGGGGGGGGACAGCGGTTCACCCCTCCACTTT	CASSSGGDSGSPLHF
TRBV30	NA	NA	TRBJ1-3	TGTGCCTGGAGTGTACCGAGAGTTCGCTCTGGAAACACCATATATTTT	CAWSVPRVRSGNTIYF
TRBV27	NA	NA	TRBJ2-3	TGTGCCAGCAGTTTTGCCCCCTTGGTCCTAACGATTACAGATACGCAGTATTTT	CASSFAPLVLTITDTQYF
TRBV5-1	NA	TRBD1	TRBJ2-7	TGCGCCAGCAGCTCGACAGGGTGGTTTGGTAACGAGCAGTACTTC	CASSSTGWFGNEQYF
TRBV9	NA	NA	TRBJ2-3	TGTGCCAGCAGCCCCAGGACTGGGATTGGTGCAGATACGCAGTATTTT	CASSPRTGIGADTQYF
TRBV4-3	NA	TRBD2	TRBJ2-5	TGCGCCAGCAGCCCGCGCCGGACTAGCGGGCGTCAAGAGACCCAGTACTTC	CASSPRRTSGRQETQYF
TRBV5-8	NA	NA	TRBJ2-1	TGTGCCAGCAGCTTGGAGGACGGGAACTCCTACAATGAGCAGTTCTTC	CASSLEDGNSYNEQFF
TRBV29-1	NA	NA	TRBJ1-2	TGCAGCGTTGTGCCACCCGACTATGGCTACACCTTC	CSVVPPDYGYTF
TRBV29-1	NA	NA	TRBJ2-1	TGCAGCGTTGAAAATCCTGACAGACAGACCTACAATGAGCAGTTCTTC	CSVENPDRQTYNEQFF
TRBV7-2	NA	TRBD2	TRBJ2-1	TGTGCCAGCAGCTATGGGACTAGGTTCAATGAGCAGTTCTTC	CASSYGTRFNEQFF
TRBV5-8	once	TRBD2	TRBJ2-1	TGTGCCAGCAGCCCCTTAGCGGGAGAATTTGAGCAGTTCTTC	CASSPLAGEFEQFF
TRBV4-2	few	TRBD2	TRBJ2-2	TGTGCCAGCAGCCAAGAGGGGTCCTTGGGGACTAGCGGGATGCCCGGGGAGCTGTTTTTT	CASSQEGSLGTSGMPGELFF
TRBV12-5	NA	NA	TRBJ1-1	TGTGCTAGTGGTTTTGCCACGGTCGAAGCTTTCTTT	CASGFATVEAFF
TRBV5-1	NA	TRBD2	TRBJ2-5	TGCGCCAGCAGCCCTGGACTAGCGGGGGGGCTGAGTCGAGAGACCCAGTACTTC	CASSPGLAGGLSRETQYF
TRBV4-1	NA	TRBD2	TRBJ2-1	TGCGCCAGCAGCCAAGCCCCTCTGGAGCGGGAGGGCCAAAATGAGCAGTTCTTC	CASSQAPLEREGQNEQFF
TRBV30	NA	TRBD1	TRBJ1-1	TGTGCCAGTCAAGGGGGCGGATGGACTGAAGCTTTCTTT	CASQGGGWTEAFF
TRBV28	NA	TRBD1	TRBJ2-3	TGTGCCACGGAGGGACAGGGGGATCCAGATACGCAGTATTTT	CATEGQGDPDTQYF
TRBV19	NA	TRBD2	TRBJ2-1	TGTGCCAGTAGTCCAGGACTAGCATATGAGCAGTTCTTC	CASSPGLAYEQFF
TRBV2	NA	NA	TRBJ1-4	TGTGCCAGCAGTGTTGGGTTTGGGGCTAATGAAAAACTGTTTTTT	CASSVGFGANEKLFF
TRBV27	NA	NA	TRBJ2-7	TGTGCCAGCAGAACCCGAGGGGGGCGACGAGACGAGCAGTACTTC	CASRTRGGRRDEQYF
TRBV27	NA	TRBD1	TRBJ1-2	TGTGCCAGCAGTTTAATACAGGGGGCAGGCTATGGCTACACCTTC	CASSLIQGAGYGYTF
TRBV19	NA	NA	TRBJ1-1	TGTGCCAGTAGTGGCCCGACAGCGAACACTGAAGCTTTCTTT	CASSGPTANTEAFF
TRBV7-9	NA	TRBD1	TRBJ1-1	TGTGCCAGCAGCTTAGTGACAGGGAGCACTGAAGCTTTCTTT	CASSLVTGSTEAFF
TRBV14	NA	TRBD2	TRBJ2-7	TGTGCCAGCAGCCAAGATCGGTCGCGGGGGGGCGTGGGCGAGCAGTACTTC	CASSQDRSRGGVGEQYF
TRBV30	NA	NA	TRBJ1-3	TGTGCCTGGAGTGTAGGGCTCTCTGGAAACACCATATATTTT	CAWSVGLSGNTIYF
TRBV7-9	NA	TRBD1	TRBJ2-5	TGTGCCAGCAGCGCAGGACAGGGGGGAGAGACCCAGTACTTC	CASSAGQGGETQYF
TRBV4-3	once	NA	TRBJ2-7	TGCGCCAGCAGCCAAGATCCCGGCAGGGCGTACGAGCAGTACTTC	CASSQDPGRAYEQYF